Listed here are 2 T cell receptor beta chains from one sample, sequenced in a study of T-cell reconstitution after alpha-beta-depleted transplantation in children. Molecular barcoding with unique molecular identifiers was used for the TCRbeta library. TCRdb called the PCR reads again in MiXCR, with one record for every CDR3 protein. Counted here are hundreds of thousands of distinct CDR3 sequences, around a sixth occurring once; the ten biggest clones make up about 45%. Sequenced material: PBMCs, mostly from graft donor cells, taken 360 days after TCRalphabeta/CD19-depleted stem cell transplant. Every receptor here comes from a male patient between 2 and 15 years old who had a stem cell transplant for acute lymphoblastic leukemia, so the T cells may come from the graft donor.

There are many counts of this clonotype. The chain combines TRBV20-1 with TRBJ2-7, with no clear D. The CDR3 is 13 amino acids. The V and J ends lost 6 bases and 0 bases respectively, with 12 bases between them. Germline V gene sequence: CDR1 DFQATT, CDR2 SNEGSKA (reference sequence). CDR3: CSAPKYSSYEQYF. The CDR3 DNA follows: TGCAGTGCCCCCAAGTACAGCTCCTACGAGCAGTACTTC.

This clonotype was picked up a small number of times. The V gene is TRBV24-1, the J gene TRBJ1-2; possible D gene TRBD1, 5 bases. The CDR3 loop spans 13 amino acids. The germline V and J ends were trimmed by 0 bases and 8 bases, with 9 bases remaining between them. Germline V gene sequence: CDR1 KGHDR, CDR2 SFDVKD. Here the CDR3 reads CATSDLRAGGYTF. CDR3 nucleotides: TGTGCCACCAGTGATTTGAGGGCAGGGGGCTACACCTTC.